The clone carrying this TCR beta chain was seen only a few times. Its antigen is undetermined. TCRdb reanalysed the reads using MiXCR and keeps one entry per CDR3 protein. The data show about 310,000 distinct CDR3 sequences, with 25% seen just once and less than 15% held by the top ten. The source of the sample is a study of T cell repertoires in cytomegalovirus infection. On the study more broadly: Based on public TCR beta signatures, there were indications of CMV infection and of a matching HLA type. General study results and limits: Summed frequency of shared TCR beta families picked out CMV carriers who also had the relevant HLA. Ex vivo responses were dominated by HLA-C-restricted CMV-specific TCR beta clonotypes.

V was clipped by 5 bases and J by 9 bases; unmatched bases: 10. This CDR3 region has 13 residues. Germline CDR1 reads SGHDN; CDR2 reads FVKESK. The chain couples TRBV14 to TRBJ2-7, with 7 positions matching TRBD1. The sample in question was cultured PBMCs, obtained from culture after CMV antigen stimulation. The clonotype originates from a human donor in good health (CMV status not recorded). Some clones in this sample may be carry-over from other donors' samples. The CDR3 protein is CASSDWGQPLQYV. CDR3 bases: TGTGCCAGCAGCGACTGGGGACAGCCCCTGCAGTACGTC.